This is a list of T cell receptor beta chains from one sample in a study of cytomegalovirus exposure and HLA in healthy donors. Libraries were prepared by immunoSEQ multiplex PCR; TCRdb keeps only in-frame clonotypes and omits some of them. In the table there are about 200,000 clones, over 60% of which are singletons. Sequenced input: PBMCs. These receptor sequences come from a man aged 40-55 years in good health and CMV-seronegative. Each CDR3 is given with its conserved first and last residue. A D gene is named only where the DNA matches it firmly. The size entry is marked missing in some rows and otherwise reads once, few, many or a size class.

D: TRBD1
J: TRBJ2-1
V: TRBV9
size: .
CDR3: CASSTRGQARQFF
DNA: TGTGCCAGCAGCACCCGGGGACAGGCCCGACAGTTCTTC

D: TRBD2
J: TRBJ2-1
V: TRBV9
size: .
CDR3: CASSVALAGHNEQFF
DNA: TGTGCCAGCAGCGTAGCTCTAGCGGGCCACAATGAGCAGTTCTTC

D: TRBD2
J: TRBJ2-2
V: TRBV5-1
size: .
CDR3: CASSLGLAATGELFF
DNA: TGCGCCAGCAGCTTGGGACTAGCGGCCACCGGGGAGCTGTTTTTT

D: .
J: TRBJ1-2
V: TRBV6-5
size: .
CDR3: CASSYRTDYGYTF
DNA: TGTGCCAGCAGTTACAGGACAGACTATGGCTACACCTTC

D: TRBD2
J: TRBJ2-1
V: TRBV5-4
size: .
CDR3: CASRSSGGFLNEQFF
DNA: TGTGCCAGCAGGAGTAGCGGGGGATTTCTGAATGAGCAGTTCTTC

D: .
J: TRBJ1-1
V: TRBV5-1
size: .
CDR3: CASSRTTENTEAFF
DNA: TGCGCCAGCAGCCGCACGACAGAGAACACTGAAGCTTTCTTT

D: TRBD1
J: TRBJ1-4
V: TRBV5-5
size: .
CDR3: CASSLGGAGGEKLFF
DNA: TGTGCCAGCAGCTTGGGGGGAGCAGGGGGTGAAAAACTGTTTTTT

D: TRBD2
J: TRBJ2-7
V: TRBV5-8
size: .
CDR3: CASSPVGGVHEQYF
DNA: TGTGCCAGCAGCCCCGTGGGGGGGGTCCACGAGCAGTACTTC

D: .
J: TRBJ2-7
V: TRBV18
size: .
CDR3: CASSPGRDYEQYF
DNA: TGTGCCAGCTCACCTGGCAGGGACTACGAGCAGTACTTC

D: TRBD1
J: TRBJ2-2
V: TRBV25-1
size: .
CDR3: CASFRQTGETGELFF
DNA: TGTGCCTCCTTCCGCCAAACAGGGGAGACCGGGGAGCTGTTTTTT

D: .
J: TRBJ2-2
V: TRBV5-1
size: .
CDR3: CASSFTGFPGELFF
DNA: TGCGCCAGCAGCTTTACAGGGTTCCCCGGGGAGCTGTTTTTT

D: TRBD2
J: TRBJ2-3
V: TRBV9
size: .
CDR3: CASSSSAGAGTDTQYF
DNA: TGTGCCAGCAGCTCATCAGCGGGGGCGGGGACAGATACGCAGTATTTT

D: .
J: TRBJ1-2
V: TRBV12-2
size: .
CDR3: CASRLGDSYGYTF
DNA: TGTGCAAGTCGCTTAGGGGACAGCTATGGCTACACCTTC

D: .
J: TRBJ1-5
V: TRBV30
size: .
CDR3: CAWSVRGGQPQHF
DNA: TGTGCCTGGAGTGTTCGGGGAGGCCAGCCCCAGCATTTT

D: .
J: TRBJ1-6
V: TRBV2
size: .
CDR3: CASQESSPLHF
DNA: TGTGCCAGCCAGGAATCCTCACCCCTCCACTTT

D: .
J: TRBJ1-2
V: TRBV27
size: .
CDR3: CASSLLGGRNYGYTF
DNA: TGTGCCAGCAGTTTATTGGGGGGGCGTAACTATGGCTACACCTTC

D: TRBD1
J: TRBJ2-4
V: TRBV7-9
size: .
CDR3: CASSWGSGQKNIQYF
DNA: TGTGCCAGCAGCTGGGGATCGGGACAGAAAAACATTCAGTACTTC

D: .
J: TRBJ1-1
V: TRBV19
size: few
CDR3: CASTNQGSNTEAFF
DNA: TGTGCCAGTACTAACCAGGGAAGCAACACTGAAGCTTTCTTT

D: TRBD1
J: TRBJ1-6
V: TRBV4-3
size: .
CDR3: CASSQGRGPSQPLHF
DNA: TGCGCCAGCAGCCAGGGCAGGGGGCCTTCGCAACCCCTCCACTTT

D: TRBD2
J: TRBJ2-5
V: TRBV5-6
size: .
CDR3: CASSLSGGAGETQYF
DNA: TGTGCCAGCAGCCTCAGCGGGGGGGCCGGTGAGACCCAGTACTTC

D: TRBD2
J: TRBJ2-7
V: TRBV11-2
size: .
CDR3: CASSQLAGGLEQYF
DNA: TGTGCCAGCAGCCAACTAGCGGGAGGTCTCGAGCAGTACTTC

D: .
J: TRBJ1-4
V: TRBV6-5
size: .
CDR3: CASSYSGGASEKLFF
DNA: TGTGCCAGCAGTTACTCAGGAGGGGCCAGCGAAAAACTGTTTTTT

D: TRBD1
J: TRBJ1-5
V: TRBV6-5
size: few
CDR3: CASSTGTGDQPQHF
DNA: TGTGCCAGCAGTACCGGGACAGGGGATCAGCCCCAGCATTTT

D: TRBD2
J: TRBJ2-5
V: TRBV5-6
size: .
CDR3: CASSFRTSVLEETQYF
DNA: TGTGCCAGCAGCTTTCGGACTAGCGTTCTAGAAGAGACCCAGTACTTC

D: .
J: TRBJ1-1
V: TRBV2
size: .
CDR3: CASSELRGILESTEAFF
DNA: TGTGCCAGCAGTGAACTCAGGGGAATATTGGAATCCACTGAAGCTTTCTTT

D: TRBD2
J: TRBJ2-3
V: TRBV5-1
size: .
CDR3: CASSSSIGLAGGTDTQYF
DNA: TGCGCCAGCAGCTCCTCGATCGGACTAGCGGGGGGAACAGATACGCAGTATTTT

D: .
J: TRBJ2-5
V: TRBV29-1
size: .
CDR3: CSFDGREETQYF
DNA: TGCAGCTTCGACGGCAGGGAAGAGACCCAGTACTTC

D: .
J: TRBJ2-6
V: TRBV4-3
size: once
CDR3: CASSPGGRLYISGANVLTF
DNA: TGCGCCAGCAGCCCCGGAGGCAGGCTATATATCTCTGGGGCCAACGTCCTGACTTTC

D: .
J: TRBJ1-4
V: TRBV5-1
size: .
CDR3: CASSLASRQDEKLFF
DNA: TGCGCCAGCAGCTTGGCCTCCAGGCAGGATGAAAAACTGTTTTTT

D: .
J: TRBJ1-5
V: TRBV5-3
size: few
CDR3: CARPPGGWYNQPQHF
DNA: TGTGCCAGGCCCCCGGGGGGCTGGTACAATCAGCCCCAGCATTTT

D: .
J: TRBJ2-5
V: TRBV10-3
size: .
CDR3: CATLRSRLEQETQYF
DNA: TGTGCCACCCTACGGTCCAGATTGGAGCAAGAGACCCAGTACTTC

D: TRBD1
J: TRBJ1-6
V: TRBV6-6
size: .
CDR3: CASSPRQGEALHF
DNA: TGTGCCAGCAGTCCGCGACAGGGGGAGGCCCTCCACTTT

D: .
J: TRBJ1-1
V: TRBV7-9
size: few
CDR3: CASSSGGDFAFF
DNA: TGTGCCAGCAGCTCAGGCGGGGATTTCGCTTTCTTT

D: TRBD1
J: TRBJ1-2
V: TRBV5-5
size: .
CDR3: CASSLGQGPLDYGYTF
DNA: TGTGCCAGCAGCTTGGGACAGGGCCCCTTAGACTATGGCTACACCTTC

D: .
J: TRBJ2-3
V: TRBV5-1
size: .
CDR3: CASREGPTDTQYF
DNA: TGCGCCAGCAGGGAGGGCCCGACAGATACGCAGTATTTT

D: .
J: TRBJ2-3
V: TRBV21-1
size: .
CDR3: CASSKGGTKGPDTQYF
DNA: TGTGCCAGCAGCAAAGGCGGGACCAAAGGGCCAGATACGCAGTATTTT

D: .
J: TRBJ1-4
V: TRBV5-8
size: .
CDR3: CASSLGQAKQEKLFF
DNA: TGTGCCAGCAGCTTGGGACAGGCTAAACAGGAAAAACTGTTTTTT

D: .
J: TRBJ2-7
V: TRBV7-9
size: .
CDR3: CSSSLQGREQYF
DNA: TGTTCCAGCAGCTTACAGGGCCGCGAGCAGTACTTC

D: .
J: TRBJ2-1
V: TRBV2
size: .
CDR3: CASSDRVNEQFF
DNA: TGTGCCAGCAGTGACAGGGTCAATGAGCAGTTCTTC

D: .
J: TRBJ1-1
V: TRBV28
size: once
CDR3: CASSFWNTEAFF
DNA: TGTGCCAGCAGTTTCTGGAACACTGAAGCTTTCTTT

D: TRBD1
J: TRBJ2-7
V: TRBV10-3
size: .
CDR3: CATWTGEPYEQYF
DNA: TGTGCCACCTGGACAGGGGAGCCCTACGAGCAGTACTTC

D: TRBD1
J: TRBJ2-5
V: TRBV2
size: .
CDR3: CASTQRTGGSSFGTQYF
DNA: TGTGCCAGCACCCAACGGACAGGGGGATCGTCTTTTGGGACCCAGTACTTC

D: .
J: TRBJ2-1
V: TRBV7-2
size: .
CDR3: CASSFTSYPYNEQFF
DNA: TGTGCCAGCAGCTTTACTAGCTATCCGTACAATGAGCAGTTCTTC